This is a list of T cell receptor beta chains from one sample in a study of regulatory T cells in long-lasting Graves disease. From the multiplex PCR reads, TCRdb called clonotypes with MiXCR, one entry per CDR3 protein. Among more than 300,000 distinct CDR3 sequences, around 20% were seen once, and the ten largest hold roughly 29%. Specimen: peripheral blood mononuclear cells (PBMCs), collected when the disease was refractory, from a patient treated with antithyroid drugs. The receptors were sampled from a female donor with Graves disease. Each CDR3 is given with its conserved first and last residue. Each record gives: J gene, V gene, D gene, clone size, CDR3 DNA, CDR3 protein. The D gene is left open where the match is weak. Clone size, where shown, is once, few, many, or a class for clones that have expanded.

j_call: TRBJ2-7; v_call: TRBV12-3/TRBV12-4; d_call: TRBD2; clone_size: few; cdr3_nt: TGTGCCAGCAGTTTCGGGGGGTACTCCTACGAGCAGTACTTC; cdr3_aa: CASSFGGYSYEQYF
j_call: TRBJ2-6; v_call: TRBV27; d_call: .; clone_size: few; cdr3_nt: TGTGCCAGCAGTTTGTCCCCCAGGGTCTCTGGGGCCAACGTCCTGACTTTC; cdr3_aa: CASSLSPRVSGANVLTF
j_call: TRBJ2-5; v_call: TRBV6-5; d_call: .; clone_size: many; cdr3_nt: TGTGCCAGCAGTTACGCGCTTTGGGAGACCCAGTACTTC; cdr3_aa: CASSYALWETQYF
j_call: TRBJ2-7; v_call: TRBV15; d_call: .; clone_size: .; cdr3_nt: TGTGCCACCAGCGTCGACAGGTACGAGCAGTACTTC; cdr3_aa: CATSVDRYEQYF
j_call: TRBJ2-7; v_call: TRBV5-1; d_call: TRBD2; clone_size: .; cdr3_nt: TGCGCCAGCAGTATTTCTCGACTAGCGGGTTTCAACGAGCAGTACTTC; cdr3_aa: CASSISRLAGFNEQYF
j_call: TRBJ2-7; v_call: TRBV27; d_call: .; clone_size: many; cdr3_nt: TGTGCCAGCAGATTACGGGCCGAGCAGTACTTC; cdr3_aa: CASRLRAEQYF
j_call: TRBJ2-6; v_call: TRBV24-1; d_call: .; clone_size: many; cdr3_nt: TGTGCCACCAGTGGACCCGCATCTGGGGCCAACGTCCTGACTTTC; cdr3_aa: CATSGPASGANVLTF
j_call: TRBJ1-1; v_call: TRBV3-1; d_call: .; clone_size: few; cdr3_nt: TGTGCCAGCAGCCTTGGACATCTAATCACTGAAGCTTTCTTT; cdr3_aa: CASSLGHLITEAFF
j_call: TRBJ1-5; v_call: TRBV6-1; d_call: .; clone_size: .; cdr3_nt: TGTGCCAGCGATCCGACCCTGGGCCAGCCCCAGCATTTT; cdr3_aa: CASDPTLGQPQHF
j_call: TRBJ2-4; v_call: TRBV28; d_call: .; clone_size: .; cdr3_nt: TGTGCCAGCAGTTTTAGGGGTGCTCAAAACATTCAGTACTTC; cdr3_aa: CASSFRGAQNIQYF
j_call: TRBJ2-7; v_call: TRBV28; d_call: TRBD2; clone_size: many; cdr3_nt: TGTGCCAGCAGACTAGCGGGAGGGCCGGGAAACGAGCAGTACTTC; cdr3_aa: CASRLAGGPGNEQYF
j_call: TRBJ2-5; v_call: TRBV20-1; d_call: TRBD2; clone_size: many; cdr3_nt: TGCAGTGCTACCGAAACTTGGCGGGAGCCTAGGGATGGGACCCAGTACTTC; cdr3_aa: CSATETWREPRDGTQYF
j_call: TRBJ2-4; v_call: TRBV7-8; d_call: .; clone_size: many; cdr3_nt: TGTGCCAGCAGCGTACTCAGGGTTGGGGGCAAAAACATTCAGTACTTC; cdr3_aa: CASSVLRVGGKNIQYF
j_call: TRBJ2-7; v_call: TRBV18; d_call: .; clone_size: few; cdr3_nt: TGTGCCAGCTCAGGGTCGGCGGGCTACGAGCAGTACTTC; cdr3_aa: CASSGSAGYEQYF
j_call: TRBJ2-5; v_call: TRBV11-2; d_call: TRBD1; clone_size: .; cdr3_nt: TGTGCCAGCAGCTCCCCGGGACAGGGGGCGAAGACCCAGTACTTC; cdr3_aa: CASSSPGQGAKTQYF
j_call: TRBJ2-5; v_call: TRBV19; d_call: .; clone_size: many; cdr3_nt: TGTGCCAGTAGTATCGGGCCGGGGACCCAGTACTTC; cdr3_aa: CASSIGPGTQYF
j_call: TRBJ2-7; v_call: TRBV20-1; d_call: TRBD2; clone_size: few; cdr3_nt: TGCAGTGCCCGAGCGGGACGGACCCCGCCGGGCTCCTACGAGCAGTACTTC; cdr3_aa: CSARAGRTPPGSYEQYF
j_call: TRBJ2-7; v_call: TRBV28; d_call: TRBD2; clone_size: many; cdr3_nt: TGTGCCAGCAGTTTAGTTCTTGTATGGACTAGCGGGGTTAGCTCCTACGAGCAGTACTTC; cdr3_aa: CASSLVLVWTSGVSSYEQYF
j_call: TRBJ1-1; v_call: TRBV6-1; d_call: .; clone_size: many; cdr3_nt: TGTGCCAGCCGGGGGGGGACTGACACTGAAGCTTTCTTT; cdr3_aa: CASRGGTDTEAFF
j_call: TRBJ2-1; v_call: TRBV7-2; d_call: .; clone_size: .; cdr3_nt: TGTGCCAGCAGCTTTACACCGACGAGTGAGCAGTTCTTC; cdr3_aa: CASSFTPTSEQFF
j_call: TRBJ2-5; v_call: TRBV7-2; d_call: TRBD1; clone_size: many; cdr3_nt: TGCGCCAGCAGCCTCCGGGACAGGGGCCAAGAGACCCAGTACTTC; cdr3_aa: CASSLRDRGQETQYF
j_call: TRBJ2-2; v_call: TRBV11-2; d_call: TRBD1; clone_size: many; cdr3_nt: TGTGCCAGCAGCCATTACAGGGGCGACAACACCGGGGAGCTGTTTTTT; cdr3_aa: CASSHYRGDNTGELFF
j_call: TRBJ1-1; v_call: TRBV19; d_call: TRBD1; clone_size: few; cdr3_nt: TGTGCCAGTAGTATAGTGGTCACGGACAGGGGAAGGGAGGAAGCTTTCTTT; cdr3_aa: CASSIVVTDRGREEAFF